One and the same sample provided the 13 T cell receptor beta chains below, sequenced in a study of T cells in Graves' hyperthyroidism and ophthalmopathy. TCR beta CDR3 regions were amplified from RNA. A first-round RT-PCR of the TCR CDR3 used the HTBI primer set. One entry per CDR3 protein, called by TCRdb with MiXCR from the multiplex PCR reads. Among 700,000 or so distinct CDR3 sequences listed, roughly 15% were seen once. The specimen was blood. The receptors shown here come from a man aged 18 to 30 with Graves' hyperthyroidism.

The sample holds many counts of this clonotype. The genes are TRBV9 and TRBJ1-1; TRBD1 matches 8 bases. Trimming took 2 bases from V and 1 from J; bases not matched to a gene: 4. There are 15 residues in the CDR3. Germline V gene sequence: CDR1 SGDLS, CDR2 YYNGEE. In nucleotides, the CDR3 is TGTGCCAGCAGCGTCGGACAGGGCTGGAACACTGAAGCTTTCTTT. Its translation is CASSVGQGWNTEAFF. Complete variable domain (other parts from reference TRBV9 and TRBJ1-1): DSGVTQTPKHLITATGQRVTLRCSPRSGDLSVYWYQQSLDQGLQFLIQYYNGEERAKGNILERFSAQQFPDLHSELNLSSLELGDSALYFCASSVGQGWNTEAFFGQGTRLTVV.

This clonotype was recorded many times. This chain uses TRBV2 with TRBJ2-1, with no clear D. The germline gives CDR1 SNHLY, CDR2 FYNNEI. The CDR3 covers 14 residues. V was clipped by 4 bases and J by 5 bases, with 12 bases between them. CDR3 in DNA: TGTGCCAGCAGTGGGGCCCTGTGGGACAATGAGCAGTTCTTC. Its protein product is CASSGALWDNEQFF. Based on the CDR3 plus reference TRBV2 and TRBJ2-1, the full variable domain is EPEVTQTPSHQVTQMGQEVILRCVPISNHLYFYWYRQILGQKVEFLVSFYNNEISEKSEIFDDQFSVERPDGSNFTLKIRSTKLEDSAMYFCASSGALWDNEQFFGPGTRLTVL.

This clonotype has only a few counts. The chain joins TRBV4-3 to TRBJ1-5; TRBD1 matches at 8 bases. V lost 0 bases, J lost 6 bases, and 4 bases stayed unmatched. Looked up from germline, CDR1 is LGHNA and CDR2 is YSLEER. CDR3 size: 15 residues. This CDR3 reads CASSQDRGQGQPQHF. The CDR3 DNA reads TGCGCCAGCAGCCAAGACAGGGGGCAAGGTCAGCCCCAGCATTTT.

In its sample, this clonotype was seen many times. The gene calls are TRBV4-3 and TRBJ2-7; 8 bases are shared with TRBD2. J was trimmed by 5 bases and V by 3 bases; bases with no gene match: 12. The CDR3 runs to 16 residues. Germline CDR1 reads LGHNA; CDR2 reads YSLEER. The CDR3 sequence: CASSHPRGSGKDEQYF. The CDR3 coding sequence is TGCGCCAGCAGCCACCCCCGTGGTAGCGGGAAAGACGAGCAGTACTTC.

Ten or more counts support this clonotype. The chain couples TRBV6-4 to TRBJ2-3; 7 positions match TRBD2. Germline loops: CDR1 MRHNA, CDR2 SNTAGT. This CDR3 is built from 15 residues. V trimming: 4 bases; J trimming: 2 bases; junction bases outside the gene matches: 6. The DNA for the CDR3 is TGTGCCAGCAGTGTGGGGGGAGGGCCCACAGATACGCAGTATTTT. Translated, it gives CASSVGGGPTDTQYF.

This clonotype was detected ten times or more. The V call is TRBV11-3, the J call TRBJ2-5; a weak D match, TRBD2 (8 bases). The CDR3 has 15 residues. CDR1 and CDR2 (germline): SGHNT, YENEEA. The germline V and J ends were trimmed by 5 bases and 1 base, with 14 bases remaining between them. CDR3 residues: CASSLGRGLQETQYF. The CDR3 DNA sequence: TGTGCCAGCAGCCTCGGGAGGGGGCTCCAAGAGACCCAGTACTTC.

V gene TRBV12-3 or TRBV12-4 combines with J gene TRBJ2-5; D remains ambiguous. Between the trimmed V and J ends, which lost 2 bases and 9 bases, there was a span of 13 bases. The CDR3 spans 13 residues. The CDR3 DNA reads TGTGCCAGCAGTTTATCAATTCTCCGTTCCCAGTACTTC. This gives the protein CASSLSILRSQYF.

This clonotype was counted at least ten times. The chain employs TRBV11-2 and TRBJ1-1; no reliable D call. Germline CDR1 is SGHAT and CDR2 is FQNNGV. Trimming removed 0 bases from V and 0 bases from J, with 8 bases in between. The CDR3 has 15 amino acids. CDR3 bases: TGTGCCAGCAGCTTAGAGGCGACATTGAACACTGAAGCTTTCTTT. Its translation is CASSLEATLNTEAFF.

This chain uses TRBV20-1 with TRBJ1-6, with TRBD1 matching over 7 bases. Losses at the gene ends were 6 bases for V and 1 base for J; bases not matched to a gene: 9. Per the germline V gene, CDR1 is DFQATT and CDR2 is SNEGSKA (reference sequence). The CDR3 has 16 residues. CDR3 nucleotides: TGCAGTGCCCGAGGAGGGGGCGCTTCCTATAATTCACCCCTCCACTTT. The encoded protein is CSARGGGASYNSPLHF.

This clonotype was observed at least ten times. This chain uses TRBV12-3 or TRBV12-4 with TRBJ1-4; no firm D call. CDR3 length: 15 amino acids. Trimming cost V 5 bases and J 0 bases, with 10 bases left between them. The CDR3 DNA sequence: TGTGCCAGCAGTCGCAGGAGGACAACTAATGAAAAACTGTTTTTT. The encoded protein is CASSRRRTTNEKLFF.

This clonotype was counted only a few times. This chain uses TRBV3-1 with TRBJ2-1; TRBD2 matches 9 bases. CDR1 LGHDT and CDR2 YNNKEL come from the germline V gene (reference sequence). With V trimmed by 6 bases and J by 6 bases, 9 bases remained unmatched. There are 15 residues in the CDR3. The CDR3 loop reads CASSRGAGLANEQFF. CDR3 sequence (DNA): TGTGCCAGCAGTCGAGGCGCGGGACTAGCCAATGAGCAGTTCTTC.

V and J are TRBV6-2 or TRBV6-3 and TRBJ2-3; tentatively, D is TRBD1 (5 bases). Deletions cut 5 bases from V and 3 bases from J, with 12 bases between. Germline lookup yields CDR1 MNHEY and CDR2 SVGEGT. The CDR3 has 14 amino acids. CDR3 sequence (DNA): TGTGCCAGCAGTGAGGACAAAGGGACAGATACGCAGTATTTT. It is translated as CASSEDKGTDTQYF.

V and J are TRBV19 and TRBJ2-7; D not certain. Per the germline V gene, CDR1 is LNHDA and CDR2 is SQIVND (reference sequence). Trimming pared 2 bases from V and 3 bases from J, leaving 23 bases between. The CDR3 is 18 residues long. The CDR3 sequence is CASSIREPRGGPGYEQYF. DNA for the CDR3: TGTGCCAGTAGTATAAGAGAACCCCGAGGTGGACCAGGCTACGAGCAGTACTTC.